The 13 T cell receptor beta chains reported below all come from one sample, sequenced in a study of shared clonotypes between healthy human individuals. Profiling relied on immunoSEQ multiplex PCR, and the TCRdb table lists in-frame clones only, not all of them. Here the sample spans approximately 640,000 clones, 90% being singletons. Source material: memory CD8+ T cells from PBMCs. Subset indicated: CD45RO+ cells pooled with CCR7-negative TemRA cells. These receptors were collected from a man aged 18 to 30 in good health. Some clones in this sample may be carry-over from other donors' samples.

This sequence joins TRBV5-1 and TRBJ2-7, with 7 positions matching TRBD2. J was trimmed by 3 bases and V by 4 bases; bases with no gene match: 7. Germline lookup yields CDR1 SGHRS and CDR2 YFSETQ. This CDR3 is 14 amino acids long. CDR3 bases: TGCGCCAGCAGCCCGGGACTAAGTTACTACGAGCAGTACTTC. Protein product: CASSPGLSYYEQYF.

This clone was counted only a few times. Written as DNA, the CDR3 is TGTGCCAGCAGTGCGACTATATACTACGAGCAGTACTTC. It specifies CASSATIYYEQYF. The gene calls are TRBV27 and TRBJ2-7; D might be TRBD2 (5 bases). The V end lost 5 bases, the J end lost 3 bases, and 11 bases lay between the germline ends. CDR3 length equals 13 residues. From germline, CDR1 is MNHEY and CDR2 SMNVEV (reference sequence).

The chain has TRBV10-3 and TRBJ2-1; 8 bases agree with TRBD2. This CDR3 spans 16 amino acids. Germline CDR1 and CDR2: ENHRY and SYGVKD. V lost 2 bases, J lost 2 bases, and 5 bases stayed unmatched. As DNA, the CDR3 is TGTGCCATCAGTGAGGCCACTAGCGGAGCCTACAATGAGCAGTTCTTC. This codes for CAISEATSGAYNEQFF.

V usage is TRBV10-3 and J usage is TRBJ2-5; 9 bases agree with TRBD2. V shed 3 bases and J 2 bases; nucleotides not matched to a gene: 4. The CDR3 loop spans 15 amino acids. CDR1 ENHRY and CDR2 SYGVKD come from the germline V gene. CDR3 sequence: CAISDWTSEQETQYF. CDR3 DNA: TGTGCCATCAGTGACTGGACTAGCGAACAAGAGACCCAGTACTTC.

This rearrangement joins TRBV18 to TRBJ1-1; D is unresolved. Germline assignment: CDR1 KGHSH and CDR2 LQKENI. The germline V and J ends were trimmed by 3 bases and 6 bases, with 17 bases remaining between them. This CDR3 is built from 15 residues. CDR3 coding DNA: TGTGCCAGCTCACCCTCTCGAGGGTATAGCGCTGAAGCTTTCTTT. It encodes CASSPSRGYSAEAFF.

CDR3 protein: CASSHRKGRYGYTF. In DNA form, the CDR3 reads TGCGCCAGCAGCCACAGAAAAGGGCGCTATGGCTACACCTTC. The chain employs TRBV4-1 and TRBJ1-2; D unresolved. There are 14 residues in the CDR3. The V end lost 3 bases, the J end lost 4 bases, and 12 bases lay between the germline ends. Germline V lookup: CDR1 MGHRA, CDR2 YSYEKL.

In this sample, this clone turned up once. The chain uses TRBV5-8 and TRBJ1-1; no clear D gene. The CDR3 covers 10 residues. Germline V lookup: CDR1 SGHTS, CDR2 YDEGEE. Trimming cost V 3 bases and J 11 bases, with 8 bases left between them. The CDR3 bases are TGTGCCAGCAGCTCCCCACAGGCTTTCTTT. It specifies CASSSPQAFF.

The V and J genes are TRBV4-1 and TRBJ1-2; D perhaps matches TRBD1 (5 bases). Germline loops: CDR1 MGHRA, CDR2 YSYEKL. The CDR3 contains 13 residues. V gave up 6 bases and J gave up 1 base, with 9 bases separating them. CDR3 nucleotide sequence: TGCGCCAGCAGACATACAGGTAACTATGGCTACACCTTC. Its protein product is CASRHTGNYGYTF.

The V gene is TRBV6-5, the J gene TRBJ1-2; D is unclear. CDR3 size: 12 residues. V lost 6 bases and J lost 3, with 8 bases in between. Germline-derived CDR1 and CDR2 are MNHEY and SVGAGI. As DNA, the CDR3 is TGTGCCAGCAGGGTAGGATACTATGGCTACACCTTC. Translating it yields CASRVGYYGYTF.

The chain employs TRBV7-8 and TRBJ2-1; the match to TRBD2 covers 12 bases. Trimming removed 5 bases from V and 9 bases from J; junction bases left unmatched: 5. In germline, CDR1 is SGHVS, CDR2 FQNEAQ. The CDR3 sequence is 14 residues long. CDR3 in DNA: TGTGCCAGCAGCGAGACTAGCGGGAGTGTTGAGCAGTTCTTC. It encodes CASSETSGSVEQFF. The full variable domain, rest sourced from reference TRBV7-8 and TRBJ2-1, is GAGVSQSPRYKVAKRGQDVALRCDPISGHVSLFWYQQALGQGPEFLTYFQNEAQLDKSGLPSDRFFAERPEGSVSTLKIQRTQQEDSAVYLCASSETSGSVEQFFGPGTRLTVL.

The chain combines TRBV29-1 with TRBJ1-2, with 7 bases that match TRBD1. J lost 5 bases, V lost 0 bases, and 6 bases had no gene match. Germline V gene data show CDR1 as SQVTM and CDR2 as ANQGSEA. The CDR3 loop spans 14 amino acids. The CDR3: CSVEEEGRGYGYTF. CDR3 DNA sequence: TGCAGCGTTGAAGAGGAGGGCAGGGGGTATGGCTACACCTTC.

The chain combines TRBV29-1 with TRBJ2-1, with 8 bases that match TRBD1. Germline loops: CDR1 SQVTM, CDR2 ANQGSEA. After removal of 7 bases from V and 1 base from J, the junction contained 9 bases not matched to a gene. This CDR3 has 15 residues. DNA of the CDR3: TGCAGCGATCCGCGGACAGGGAGGTCCTACAATGAGCAGTTCTTC. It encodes CSDPRTGRSYNEQFF.

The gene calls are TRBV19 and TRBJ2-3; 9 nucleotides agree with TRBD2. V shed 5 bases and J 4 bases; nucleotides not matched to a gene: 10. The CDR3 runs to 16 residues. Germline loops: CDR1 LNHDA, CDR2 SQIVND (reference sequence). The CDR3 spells CASSSPLAGLPDTQYF. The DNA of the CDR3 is TGTGCCAGTAGTTCCCCACTAGCGGGCCTGCCAGATACGCAGTATTTT.